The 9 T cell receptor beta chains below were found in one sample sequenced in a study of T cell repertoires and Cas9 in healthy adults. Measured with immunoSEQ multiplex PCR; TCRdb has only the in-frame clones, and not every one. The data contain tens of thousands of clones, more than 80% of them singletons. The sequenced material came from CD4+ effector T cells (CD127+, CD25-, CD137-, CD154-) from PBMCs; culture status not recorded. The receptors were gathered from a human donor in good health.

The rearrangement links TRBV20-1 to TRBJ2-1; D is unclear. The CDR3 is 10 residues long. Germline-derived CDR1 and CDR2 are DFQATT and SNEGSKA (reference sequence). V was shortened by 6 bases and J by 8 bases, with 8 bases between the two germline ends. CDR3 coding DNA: TGCAGTGCCTCCTTGGATGAGCAGTTCTTC. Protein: CSASLDEQFF.

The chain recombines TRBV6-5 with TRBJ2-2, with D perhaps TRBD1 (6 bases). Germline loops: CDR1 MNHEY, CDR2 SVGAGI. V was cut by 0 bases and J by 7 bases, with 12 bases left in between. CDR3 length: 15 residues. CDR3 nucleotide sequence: TGTGCCAGCAGTTACTCGCACAGGGCGGGCGGGGAGCTGTTTTTT. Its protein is CASSYSHRAGGELFF.

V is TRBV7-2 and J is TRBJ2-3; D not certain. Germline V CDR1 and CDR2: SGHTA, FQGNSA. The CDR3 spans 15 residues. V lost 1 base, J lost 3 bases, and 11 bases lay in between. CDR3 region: CASSLGPRATDTQYF. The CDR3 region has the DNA TGTGCCAGCAGCTTAGGACCCCGGGCAACAGATACGCAGTATTTT.

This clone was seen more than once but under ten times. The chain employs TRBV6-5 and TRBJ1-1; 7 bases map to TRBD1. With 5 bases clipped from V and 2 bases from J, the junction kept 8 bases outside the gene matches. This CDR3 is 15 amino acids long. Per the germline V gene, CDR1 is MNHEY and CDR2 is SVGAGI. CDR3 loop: CASSGPRQGNTEAFF. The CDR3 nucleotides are TGTGCCAGCAGTGGGCCCCGACAGGGAAACACTGAAGCTTTCTTT.

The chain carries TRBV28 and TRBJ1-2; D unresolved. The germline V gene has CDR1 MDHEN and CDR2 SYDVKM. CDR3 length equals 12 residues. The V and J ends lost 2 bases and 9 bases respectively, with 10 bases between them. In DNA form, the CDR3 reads TGTGCCAGCAGTTTAGGCCGGGGTCGCTACACCTTC. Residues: CASSLGRGRYTF.

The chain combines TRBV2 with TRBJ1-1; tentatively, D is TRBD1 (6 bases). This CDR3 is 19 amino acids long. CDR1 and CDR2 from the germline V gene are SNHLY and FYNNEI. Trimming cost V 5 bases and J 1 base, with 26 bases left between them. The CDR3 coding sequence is TGTGCCAGCAGTCCCCCGGCGGGTTTATTTGGGGGGGCGAACACTGAAGCTTTCTTT. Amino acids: CASSPPAGLFGGANTEAFF.

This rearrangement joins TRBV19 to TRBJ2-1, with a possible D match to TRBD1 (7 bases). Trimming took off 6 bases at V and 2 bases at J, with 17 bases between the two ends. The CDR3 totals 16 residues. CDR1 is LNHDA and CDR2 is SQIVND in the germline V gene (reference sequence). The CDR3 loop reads CASSNPGGKAYNEQFF. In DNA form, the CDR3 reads TGTGCCAGTAGCAACCCAGGGGGGAAGGCCTACAATGAGCAGTTCTTC.

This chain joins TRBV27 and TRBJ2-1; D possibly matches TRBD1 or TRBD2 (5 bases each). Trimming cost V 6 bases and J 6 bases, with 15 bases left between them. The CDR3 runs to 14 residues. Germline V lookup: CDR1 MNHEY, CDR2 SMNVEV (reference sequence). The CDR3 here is CASRQETTSNEQFF. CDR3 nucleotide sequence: TGTGCCAGCAGACAGGAGACTACCAGCAATGAGCAGTTCTTC.

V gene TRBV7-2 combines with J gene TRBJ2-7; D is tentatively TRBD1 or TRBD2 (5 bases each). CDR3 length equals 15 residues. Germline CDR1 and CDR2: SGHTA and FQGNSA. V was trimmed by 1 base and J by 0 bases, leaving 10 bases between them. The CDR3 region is CASSLGDRGSYEQYF. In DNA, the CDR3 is TGTGCCAGCAGCTTAGGGGACCGGGGCTCCTACGAGCAGTACTTC.